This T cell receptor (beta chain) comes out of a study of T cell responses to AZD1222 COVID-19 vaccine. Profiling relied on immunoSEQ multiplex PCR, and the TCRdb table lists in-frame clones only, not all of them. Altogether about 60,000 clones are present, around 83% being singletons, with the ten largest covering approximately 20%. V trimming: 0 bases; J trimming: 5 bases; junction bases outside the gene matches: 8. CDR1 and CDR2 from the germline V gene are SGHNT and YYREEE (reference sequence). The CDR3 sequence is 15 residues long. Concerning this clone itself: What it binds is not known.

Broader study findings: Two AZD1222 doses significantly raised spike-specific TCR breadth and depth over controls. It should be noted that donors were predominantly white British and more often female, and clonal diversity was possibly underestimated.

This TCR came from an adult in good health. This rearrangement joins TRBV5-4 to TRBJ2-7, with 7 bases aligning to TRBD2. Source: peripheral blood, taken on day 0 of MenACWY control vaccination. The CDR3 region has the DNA TGTGCCAGCAGCTTGGTTCAAGCGGGAATCCACGAGCAGTACTTC. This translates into CASSLVQAGIHEQYF.